This TCR beta chain was sequenced during a study of cytomegalovirus exposure and HLA in healthy donors. In germline, CDR1 is SGHDT, CDR2 YYEEEE. This CDR3 contains 14 residues. This clone appeared a few times. Its antigen remains unidentified. Primers included in the PCR were 60 Vbeta and 13 Jbeta primers. Only in-frame clones appear in the TCRdb table, and some are missing; sequencing was by immunoSEQ multiplex PCR. This sample has around 80,000 clones; about three quarters occur once, and the top ten carry around 6%. Whole-study results and caveats: The productive fraction for most TCR beta V segments was about 87% or about 30% in an earlier analysis. By HLA locus, TCR association rates varied in a later analysis, with DRB1 showing the most and HLA-C the fewest.

This chain connects TRBV5-6 to TRBJ2-5; 8 bases are a match to TRBD1. The DNA end is more similar to TRBJ2-7, so the J call may be wrong. The clonotype was recovered from a female donor in good health and CMV-seronegative. Sequencing was done on a sample of PBMCs. The CDR3 spells CASSSDRVSYEQYF. CDR3 nucleotide sequence: TGTGCCAGCAGCTCGGACAGGGTTTCCTACGAGCAGTACTTC.